The count of the clone carrying this T cell receptor beta chain is one. V gave up 5 bases and J gave up 6 bases, with 8 bases separating them. From germline, CDR1 is SGHNT and CDR2 YENEEA. This CDR3 spans 12 amino acids. These data belong to a study of blood T cell repertoires in COVID-19. Study-wide context: COVID-19 samples from acute and convalescent phases originated in the United States, Italy and Spain. In each case, the material was cDNA or gDNA derived from T cells, B-cell-depleted T cells, or PBMCs.

How the authors handled the data: Nucleated cell number was recorded as an estimate derived from reference gene primer amplification. Some clones are missing from TCRdb's copy, which holds only in-frame ones; the method was immunoSEQ multiplex PCR. That table gives V, J and clone size, and the DNA gave D and trimming. The sample has some 250,000 clones, more than 75% seen once. V usage is TRBV11-3 and J usage is TRBJ2-1, with unresolved D. This TCR was sampled from a man older than 75 with acute or convalescent COVID-19. Sequenced: peripheral blood. The CDR3 DNA sequence: TGTGCCAGCAGCCTTTCTCTCAATGAGCAGTTCTTC. This codes for CASSLSLNEQFF.